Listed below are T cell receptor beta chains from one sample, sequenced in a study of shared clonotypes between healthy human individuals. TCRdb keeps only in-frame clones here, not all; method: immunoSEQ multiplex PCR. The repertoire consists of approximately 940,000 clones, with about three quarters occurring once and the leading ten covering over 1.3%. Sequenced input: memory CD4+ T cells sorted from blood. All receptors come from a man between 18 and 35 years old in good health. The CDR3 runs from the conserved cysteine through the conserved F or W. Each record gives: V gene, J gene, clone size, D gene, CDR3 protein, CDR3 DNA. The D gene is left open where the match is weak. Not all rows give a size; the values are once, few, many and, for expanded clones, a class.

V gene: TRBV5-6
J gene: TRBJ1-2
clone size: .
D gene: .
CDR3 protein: CASSLLTAYNYGYTF
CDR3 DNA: TGTGCCAGCAGCTTGTTAACAGCCTATAACTATGGCTACACCTTC

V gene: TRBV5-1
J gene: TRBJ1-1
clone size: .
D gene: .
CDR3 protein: CASSPGGRRTEAFF
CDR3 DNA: TGCGCCAGCAGCCCCGGGGGGCGCCGGACTGAAGCTTTCTTT

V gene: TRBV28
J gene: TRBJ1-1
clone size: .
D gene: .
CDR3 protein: CASSKTARPFF
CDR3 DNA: TGTGCCAGCAGCAAAACAGCACGTCCTTTCTTT

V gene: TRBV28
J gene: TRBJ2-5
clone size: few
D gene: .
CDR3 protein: CASSFLGPAETQYF
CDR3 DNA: TGTGCCAGCAGTTTTTTGGGACCCGCCGAGACCCAGTACTTC

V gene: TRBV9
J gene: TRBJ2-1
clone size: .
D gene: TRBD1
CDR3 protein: CASSVGDRGYNEQFF
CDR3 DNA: TGTGCCAGCAGCGTAGGGGACAGGGGATACAATGAGCAGTTCTTC

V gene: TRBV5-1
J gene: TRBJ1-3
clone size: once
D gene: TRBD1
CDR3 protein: CASSLQGSTGNTIYF
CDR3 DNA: TGCGCCAGCAGCTTACAGGGGTCTACTGGAAACACCATATATTTT

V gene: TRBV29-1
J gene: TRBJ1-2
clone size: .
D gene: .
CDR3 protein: CSATDYGRGANYGYTF
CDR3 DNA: TGCAGCGCAACGGACTACGGCCGGGGGGCTAACTATGGCTACACCTTC

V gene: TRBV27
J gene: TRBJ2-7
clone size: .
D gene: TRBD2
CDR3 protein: CASTLLAGGLYEQYF
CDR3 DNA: TGTGCCAGCACCCTCCTAGCGGGAGGGCTCTACGAGCAGTACTTC

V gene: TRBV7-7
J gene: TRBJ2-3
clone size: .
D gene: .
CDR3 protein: CASSLNSPTDTQYF
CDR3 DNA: TGTGCTAGCAGCTTGAATTCCCCCACAGATACGCAGTATTTT

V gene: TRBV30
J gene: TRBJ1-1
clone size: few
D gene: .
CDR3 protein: CAWSGRPNTEAFF
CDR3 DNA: TGTGCCTGGAGTGGCAGACCTAACACTGAAGCTTTCTTT

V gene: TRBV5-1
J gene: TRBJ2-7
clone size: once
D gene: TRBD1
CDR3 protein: CASSPSGQNYEQYF
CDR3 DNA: TGCGCCAGCAGCCCTTCGGGACAGAACTACGAGCAGTACTTC

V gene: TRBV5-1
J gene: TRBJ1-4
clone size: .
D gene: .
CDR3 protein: CASSPESRATNEKLFF
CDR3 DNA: TGCGCCAGCAGCCCGGAATCGAGGGCAACTAATGAAAAACTGTTTTTT

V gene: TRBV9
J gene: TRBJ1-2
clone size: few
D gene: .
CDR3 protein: CASSAPGAASVYTF
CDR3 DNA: TGTGCCAGCAGCGCCCCCGGGGCAGCCTCCGTCTACACCTTC

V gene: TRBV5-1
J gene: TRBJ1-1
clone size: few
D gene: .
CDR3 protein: CASSLFRGRGTEAFF
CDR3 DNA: TGCGCCAGCAGCTTGTTCCGGGGCAGGGGCACTGAAGCTTTCTTT

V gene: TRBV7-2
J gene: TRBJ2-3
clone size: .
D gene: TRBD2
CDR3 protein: CASSYLAGGSTDTQYF
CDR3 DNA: TGTGCCAGCAGCTACTTAGCGGGAGGGAGCACAGATACGCAGTATTTT

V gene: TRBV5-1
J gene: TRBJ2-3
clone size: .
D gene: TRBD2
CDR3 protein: CASSLALAGGLTDTQYF
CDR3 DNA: TGCGCCAGCAGCTTGGCTCTAGCGGGGGGTCTCACAGATACGCAGTATTTT

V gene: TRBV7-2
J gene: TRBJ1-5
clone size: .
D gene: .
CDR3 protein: CASSFSAGWDQPQHF
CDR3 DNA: TGTGCCAGCAGCTTCAGTGCGGGCTGGGATCAGCCCCAGCATTTT

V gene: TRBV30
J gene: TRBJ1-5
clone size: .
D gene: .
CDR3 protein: CAWSRGHNQPQHF
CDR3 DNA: TGTGCCTGGAGTCGAGGGCACAATCAGCCCCAGCATTTT

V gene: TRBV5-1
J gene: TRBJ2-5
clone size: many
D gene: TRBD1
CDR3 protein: CASSRGTGEETQYF
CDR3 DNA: TGCGCCAGCAGCCGCGGGACAGGGGAGGAGACCCAGTACTTC

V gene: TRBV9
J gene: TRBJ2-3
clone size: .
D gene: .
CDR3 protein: CASSADDTQYF
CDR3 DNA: TGTGCCAGCAGCGCTGATGATACGCAGTATTTT

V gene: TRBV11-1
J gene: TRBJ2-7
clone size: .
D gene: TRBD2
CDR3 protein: CASSLASGGFEQYF
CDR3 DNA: TGTGCCAGCAGCTTAGCTAGCGGGGGATTCGAGCAGTACTTC

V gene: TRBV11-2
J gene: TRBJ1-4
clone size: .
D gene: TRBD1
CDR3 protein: CASSRTGEATNEKLFF
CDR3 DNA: TGTGCCAGCAGCCGGACAGGGGAGGCAACTAATGAAAAACTGTTTTTT

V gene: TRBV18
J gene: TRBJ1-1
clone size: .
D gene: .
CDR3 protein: CASSLQDRIEAFF
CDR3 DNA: TGTGCCAGCTCACTGCAAGACCGGATTGAAGCTTTCTTT

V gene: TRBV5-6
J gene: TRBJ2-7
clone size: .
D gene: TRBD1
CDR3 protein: CASSLGQGRYEQYF
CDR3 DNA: TGTGCCAGCAGCTTGGGACAGGGGAGGTACGAGCAGTACTTC

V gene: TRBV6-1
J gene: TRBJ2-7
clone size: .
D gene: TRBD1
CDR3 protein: CASSEGTGYSPEQYF
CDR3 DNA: TGTGCCAGCAGTGAGGGGACAGGTTATTCCCCCGAGCAGTACTTC

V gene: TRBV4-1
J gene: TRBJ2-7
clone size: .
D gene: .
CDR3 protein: CASSRDSSSYEQYF
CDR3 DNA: TGCGCCAGCAGCAGGGACTCGAGCTCCTACGAGCAGTACTTC

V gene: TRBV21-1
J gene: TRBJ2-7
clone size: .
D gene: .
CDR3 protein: CASSPYWVDGQYF
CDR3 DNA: TGTGCCAGCAGCCCGTATTGGGTCGACGGGCAGTACTTC

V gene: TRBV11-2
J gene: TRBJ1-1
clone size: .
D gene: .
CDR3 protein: CASSQGRLGNTEAFF
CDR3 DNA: TGTGCCAGCAGCCAAGGCAGGCTGGGGAACACTGAAGCTTTCTTT

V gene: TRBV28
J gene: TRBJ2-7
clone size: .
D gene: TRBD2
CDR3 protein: CASASGRNYEQYF
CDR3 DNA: TGTGCCAGTGCTAGCGGGAGGAACTACGAGCAGTACTTC

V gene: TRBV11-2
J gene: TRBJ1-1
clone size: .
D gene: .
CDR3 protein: CASSFSGGAFF
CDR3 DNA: TGTGCCAGCAGCTTCAGTGGAGGAGCTTTCTTT

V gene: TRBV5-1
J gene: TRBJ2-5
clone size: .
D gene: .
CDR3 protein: CASSLEDSQTETQYF
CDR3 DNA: TGCGCCAGCAGCTTGGAGGACTCTCAGACGGAGACCCAGTACTTC

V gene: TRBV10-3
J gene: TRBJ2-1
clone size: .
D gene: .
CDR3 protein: CAINYGGEQFF
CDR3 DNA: TGTGCCATCAACTATGGGGGTGAGCAGTTCTTC

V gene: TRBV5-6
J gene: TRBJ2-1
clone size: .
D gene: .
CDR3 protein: CASSLGPSSYNEQFF
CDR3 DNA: TGTGCCAGCAGCTTAGGGCCGAGCTCCTACAATGAGCAGTTCTTC

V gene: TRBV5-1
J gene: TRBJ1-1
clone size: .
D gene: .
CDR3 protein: CASSATGHGRTEAFF
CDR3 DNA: TGCGCCAGCAGCGCGACGGGACACGGGCGCACTGAAGCTTTCTTT

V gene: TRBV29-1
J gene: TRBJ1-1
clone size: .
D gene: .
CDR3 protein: CSVAQGTEAFF
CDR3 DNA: TGCAGCGTGGCTCAGGGTACTGAAGCTTTCTTT

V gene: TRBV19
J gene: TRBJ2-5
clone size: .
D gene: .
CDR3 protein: CASRPEQVHETQYF
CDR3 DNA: TGTGCCAGTAGACCTGAGCAGGTTCACGAGACCCAGTACTTC

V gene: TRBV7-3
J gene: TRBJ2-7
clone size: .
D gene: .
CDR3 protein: CASSSGAGYEQYF
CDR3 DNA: TGTGCCAGCAGCTCTGGGGCAGGCTACGAGCAGTACTTC